This TCR beta chain originates from a study of OX40 agonist ivuxolimab in advanced cancers. Study-wide points: Dose levels from 0.1 to 3.0 mg/kg saw CD4+ and CD8+ blood T cells expand clonally by week 6.

TCRdb's table, derived via immunoSEQ multiplex PCR, lists solely in-frame clones and lacks some. This table has just under 65,000 clones, 75% to 90% appearing once. With respect to this clone: The target antigen is unknown.

This CDR3 region has 16 residues. V lost 4 bases and J lost 2, with 17 bases in between. Germline values: CDR1 SGHRS, CDR2 YFSETQ. This receptor was taken from an adult with an advanced solid tumor such as melanoma, head and neck, liver or kidney cancer. This material consisted of CD4+ or CD8+ T cells sorted from blood, taken in a trial of the OX40 agonist ivuxolimab. The V and J genes are TRBV5-1 and TRBJ2-3; D ambiguous. CDR3 sequence (DNA): TGCGCCAGCAGCCCGGTCCCCAGAGTCGACACAGATACGCAGTATTTT. Its protein product is CASSPVPRVDTDTQYF.